This TCR beta chain was identified during a study of blood T cells in healthy people across ages. Healthy Russian Caucasian donors spanned ages roughly 6 to 90 years. On this clonotype: At one end the junction does not follow the germline gene, possibly because of a read error.

The CDR3 totals 13 residues. CDR1 is SGDLS and CDR2 is YYNGEE in the germline V gene. A J-beta primer mix and a sample-barcoded 5' primer were used in a second PCR of roughly 7 to 12 cycles. The template-switch adaptor, which had 12 random nucleotides, put a tag on each cDNA molecule. The yield of each sample was at least 2.5 million CDR3-containing paired-end reads. One entry per CDR3 protein results from TCRdb running MiXCR on the 5' RACE reads. This table has 600,000 to 850,000 distinct CDR3 sequences, about 42% appearing once. The rearrangement uses TRBV9 and TRBJ1-2; perhaps TRBD1 as D (5 bases). The source material was blood. The receptor was isolated from a woman aged 55-69 years in good health. The CDR3 region has the DNA TGTGCCAGCAGCGTAGGGGGCGACTATGACTACACCTTC. Protein product: CASSVGGDYDYTF.